Below are 21 T cell receptor beta chains sequenced from a single sample in a study of patients and donors after allogeneic stem cell transplantation. Using its own MiXCR run on the RT-PCR reads, TCRdb lists one record per CDR3 protein. Altogether approximately 98,000 distinct CDR3 sequences are present, around 33% being singletons, with the ten largest covering under 30%. Specimen: blood, either unsorted or a sorted T cell fraction (not recorded which). The receptors come from a human donor who was either an allogeneic HSCT recipient or a stem cell or donor lymphocyte infusion donor (not recorded which). It is not recorded whose cells these are; they may come from a transplant donor.

The V gene is TRBV20-1, the J gene TRBJ2-1; the D gene is possibly TRBD2 (5 bases). V lost 0 bases, J lost 8 bases, and 23 bases lay in between. The CDR3 has 17 residues. From germline, CDR1 is DFQATT and CDR2 SNEGSKA (reference sequence). CDR3 region: CSARDLGRRLAGDEQFF. DNA for the CDR3: TGCAGTGCTAGAGATCTCGGGCGCAGGCTAGCCGGGGATGAGCAGTTCTTC.

The table lists this clonotype with a few counts. This chain uses TRBV12-3 or TRBV12-4 with TRBJ2-5; a weak D match, TRBD2 (5 bases). The CDR3 contains 15 residues. Trimming stripped 6 bases from V and 4 bases from J, with 18 bases between. The CDR3 here is CASSPRGVGRETQYF. The CDR3 DNA sequence: TGTGCCAGCAGCCCCCGAGGAGTGGGGAGAGAGACCCAGTACTTC.

V and J are TRBV12-3 or TRBV12-4 and TRBJ1-5, with 9 positions matching TRBD1. V gave up 3 bases and J gave up 7 bases; unmatched junction bases: 7. The CDR3 contains 15 residues. The CDR3 DNA sequence: TGTGCCAGCAGTTTCGCCCAGGGGACAGGGCAGCCCCAGCATTTT. Its translation is CASSFAQGTGQPQHF.

V is TRBV20-1 and J is TRBJ1-1, with 7 nucleotides matching TRBD1. The germline CDR1 and CDR2 sequences are DFQATT and SNEGSKA (reference sequence). The ends lost 6 bases at V and 4 bases at J; junction bases unmatched: 8. This CDR3 spans 13 amino acids. The CDR3 nucleotides read TGCAGTGCCCCGACAGGGTTGAGCACTGAAGCTTTCTTT. It translates to CSAPTGLSTEAFF.

The chain uses TRBV28 and TRBJ2-5, with D unclear. Germline values: CDR1 MDHEN, CDR2 SYDVKM. The CDR3 has 14 residues. The germline V and J ends were trimmed by 5 bases and 5 bases, with 15 bases remaining between them. The DNA for the CDR3 is TGTGCCAGCAGTGTCCACCCCAGAATTGAGACCCAGTACTTC. It codes for CASSVHPRIETQYF.

The chain recombines TRBV29-1 with TRBJ2-2, with TRBD2 identical over 9 bases. The length of the CDR3 is 13 residues. V dropped 7 bases and J dropped 5; count of bases not matched to a gene: 5. The germline V gene encodes CDR1 SQVTM and CDR2 ANQGSEA. This chain's CDR3 is CSGGTSRTGELFF. Written as DNA, the CDR3 is TGCAGCGGTGGGACTAGCAGGACCGGGGAGCTGTTTTTT.

V and J are TRBV4-2 and TRBJ1-1; D gene unclear. The CDR3 runs 14 residues. Looked up from germline, CDR1 is LGHNA and CDR2 is YNFKEQ. Deletions cut 0 bases from V and 1 base from J, with 6 bases between. Written as DNA, the CDR3 is TGTGCCAGCAGCCAAGATACGGGGAACACTGAAGCTTTCTTT. Protein sequence: CASSQDTGNTEAFF.

This clonotype was counted only a few times. The chain links TRBV29-1 to TRBJ2-1, with unresolved D. The CDR3 has 12 residues. Germline V lookup: CDR1 SQVTM, CDR2 ANQGSEA. V lost 6 bases and J 3 bases, leaving 9 bases between the germline ends. CDR3: CSVGQNYNEQFF. Here the CDR3 DNA reads TGCAGCGTGGGTCAGAACTACAATGAGCAGTTCTTC.

This rearrangement joins TRBV5-6 to TRBJ1-1; the D is unclear. Germline V gene lookup returns CDR1 SGHDT and CDR2 YYEEEE. The V end lost 4 bases, the J end lost 5 bases, and 12 bases lay between the germline ends. CDR3 size: 13 residues. The CDR3 sequence: CASSPKGWTEAFF. CDR3 bases: TGTGCCAGCAGCCCTAAGGGTTGGACTGAAGCTTTCTTT.

The V call is TRBV24-1, the J call TRBJ2-7; maybe TRBD2 (5 bases). Germline V gives CDR1 KGHDR, CDR2 SFDVKD. The CDR3 loop spans 15 amino acids. The V gene lost 5 bases and the J gene lost 0 bases, with 13 bases spanning the gap. The CDR3 DNA follows: TGTGCCACCAGTGGTGGAGCGGAGAGCTCCTACGAGCAGTACTTC. As protein: CATSGGAESSYEQYF.

The V gene is TRBV2, the J gene TRBJ2-5, with TRBD2 as a possible D gene (5 bases). Germline lookup yields CDR1 SNHLY and CDR2 FYNNEI. The germline V and J ends were trimmed by 4 bases and 9 bases, with 15 bases remaining between them. There are 13 residues in the CDR3. CDR3 DNA sequence: TGTGCCAGCAGTGCGGGGATTGTAGGTGCCCAGTACTTC. It codes for CASSAGIVGAQYF.

This clonotype was seen only a few times. This chain joins TRBV18 and TRBJ1-2; D perhaps matches TRBD1 (6 bases). V was clipped by 1 base and J by 4 bases, with 19 bases between them. The CDR3 loop spans 17 amino acids. CDR1 is KGHSH and CDR2 is LQKENI in the germline V gene. The DNA of the CDR3 is TGTGCCAGCTCACCACTTTCCAATTCACAGGGTGGCTATGGCTACACCTTC. This encodes CASSPLSNSQGGYGYTF.

The V gene is TRBV5-1, the J gene TRBJ1-4, with D perhaps TRBD1 (6 bases). CDR1 is SGHRS and CDR2 is YFSETQ in the germline V gene. Trimming left V 0 bases short and J 5 bases short, with 17 bases between. CDR3 length: 17 residues. CDR3 amino acids: CASSLVRLGGINEKLFF. The CDR3 DNA reads as TGCGCCAGCAGCTTGGTCCGACTCGGGGGCATAAATGAAAAACTGTTTTTT. The whole variable domain, remainder taken from reference TRBV5-1 and TRBJ1-4, is KAGVTQTPRYLIKTRGQQVTLSCSPISGHRSVSWYQQTPGQGLQFLFEYFSETQRNKGNFPGRFSGRQFSNSRSEMNVSTLELGDSALYLCASSLVRLGGINEKLFFGSGTQLSVL.

The genes are TRBV28 and TRBJ2-7, with TRBD1 matching 9 bases. Losses at the gene ends were 7 bases for V and 2 bases for J; bases not matched to a gene: 3. In germline, CDR1 is MDHEN, CDR2 SYDVKM. The CDR3 length is 13 residues. Written as DNA, the CDR3 is TGTGCCAGCATCCGGACAGGGGCCTACGAGCAGTACTTC. Protein sequence: CASIRTGAYEQYF.

The chain links TRBV7-2 to TRBJ2-1; the match to TRBD1 covers 11 bases. Per germline, CDR1 SGHTA and CDR2 FQGNSA. This CDR3 has 15 amino acids. The V and J ends lost 3 bases and 4 bases, in that order; junction bases with no gene match: 2. The CDR3 coding sequence is TGTGCCAGCAGCTTGGACAGGGGGCCTTACAATGAGCAGTTCTTC. Amino acid sequence: CASSLDRGPYNEQFF.

This clonotype was seen only once. The chain links TRBV5-1 to TRBJ2-2; a possible D gene is TRBD1 (6 bases). V was clipped by 9 bases and J by 7 bases, with 13 bases between them. Germline V gives CDR1 SGHRS, CDR2 YFSETQ. This CDR3 has 12 amino acids. This CDR3 is CAIPGERGELFF. CDR3 sequence (DNA): TGCGCCATTCCAGGGGAACGCGGGGAGCTGTTTTTT.

There are a few counts of this clonotype. V and J are TRBV28 and TRBJ1-4; D call uncertain. The CDR3 loop spans 13 amino acids. The germline V gene encodes CDR1 MDHEN and CDR2 SYDVKM. V shed 6 bases and J shed 8 bases, with 13 bases lying between them. The CDR3 reads CASSRRRGEKLFF. In nucleotides, the CDR3 is TGTGCCAGCAGCCGTCGGCGAGGGGAAAAACTGTTTTTT.

Only a few counts were recorded for this clonotype. The rearrangement joins TRBV4-1 to TRBJ1-4, with TRBD1 matching over 7 bases. Germline lookup yields CDR1 MGHRA and CDR2 YSYEKL. After removal of 7 bases from V and 3 bases from J, the junction contained 5 bases not matched to a gene. This CDR3 comprises 14 residues. The CDR3 DNA follows: TGCGCCAGCAAAAGACAGGGTGCTAATGAAAAACTGTTTTTT. Translation gives CASKRQGANEKLFF.

V gene TRBV9 combines with J gene TRBJ1-2, with a weak D call TRBD1 (5 bases). This CDR3 is built from 14 residues. In germline, CDR1 is SGDLS, CDR2 YYNGEE. Between the trimmed V and J ends, which lost 4 bases and 8 bases, there was a span of 18 bases. The CDR3, as DNA: TGTGCCAGCAGCCCCCGAGGGGCCCCGCTCGGCTACACCTTC. Its protein product is CASSPRGAPLGYTF.

Concerning this clonotype: The junction departs from germline at one end; a sequencing error may be responsible. The J gene is TRBJ2-2, the V gene TRBV12-3 or TRBV12-4; no firm D call. This CDR3 is built from 12 residues. CDR3: CASRLEGGELFF. The CDR3 region has the DNA TGTGCCAGCAGATTAGAAGGCGGGGAGCTGTTTTTT.

This clonotype was observed a handful of times. CDR3 sequence reads: CASIAGRDTEAFF. In DNA, the CDR3 is TGTGCCAGTATTGCGGGCAGGGATACTGAAGCTTTCTTT. The chain recombines TRBV19 with TRBJ1-1; possible D gene TRBD1, 5 bases. This CDR3 is 13 amino acids long. Germline V gives CDR1 LNHDA, CDR2 SQIVND (reference sequence). V lost 7 bases and J 5 bases, leaving 14 bases between the germline ends.